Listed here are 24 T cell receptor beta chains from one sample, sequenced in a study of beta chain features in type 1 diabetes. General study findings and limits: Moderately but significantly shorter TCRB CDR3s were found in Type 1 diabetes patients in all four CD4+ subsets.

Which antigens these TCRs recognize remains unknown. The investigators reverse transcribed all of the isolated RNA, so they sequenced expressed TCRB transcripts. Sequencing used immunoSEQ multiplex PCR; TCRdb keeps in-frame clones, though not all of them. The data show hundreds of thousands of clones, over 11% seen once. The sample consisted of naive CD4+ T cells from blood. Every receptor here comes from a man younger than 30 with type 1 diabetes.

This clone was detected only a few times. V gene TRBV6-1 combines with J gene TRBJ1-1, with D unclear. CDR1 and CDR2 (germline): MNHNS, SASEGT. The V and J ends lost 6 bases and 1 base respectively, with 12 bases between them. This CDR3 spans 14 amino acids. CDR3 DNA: TGTGCCAGCAGGGTTACAGAATCGAACACTGAAGCTTTCTTT. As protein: CASRVTESNTEAFF.

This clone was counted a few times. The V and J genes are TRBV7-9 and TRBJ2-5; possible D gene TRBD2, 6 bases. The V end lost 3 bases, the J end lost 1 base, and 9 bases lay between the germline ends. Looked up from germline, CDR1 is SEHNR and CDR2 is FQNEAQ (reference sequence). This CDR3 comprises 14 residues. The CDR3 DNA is TGTGCCAGCAGCTTCAGGGAGGTCCAAGAGACCCAGTACTTC. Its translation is CASSFREVQETQYF.

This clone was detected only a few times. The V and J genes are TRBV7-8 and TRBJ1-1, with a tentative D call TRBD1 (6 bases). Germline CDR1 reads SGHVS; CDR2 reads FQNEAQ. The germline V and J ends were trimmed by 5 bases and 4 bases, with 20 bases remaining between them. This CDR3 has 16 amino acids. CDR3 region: CASSTGVLGASTEAFF. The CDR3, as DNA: TGTGCCAGCAGCACGGGAGTTTTGGGGGCAAGCACTGAAGCTTTCTTT.

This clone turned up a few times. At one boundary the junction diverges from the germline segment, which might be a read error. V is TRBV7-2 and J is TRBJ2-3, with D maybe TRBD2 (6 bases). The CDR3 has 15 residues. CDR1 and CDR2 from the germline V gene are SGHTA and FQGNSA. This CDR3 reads CASSQITLGGLHPKF. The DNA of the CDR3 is TGTGCCAGCAGTCAAATTACGCTGGGGGGACTCCACCCTAAATTT.

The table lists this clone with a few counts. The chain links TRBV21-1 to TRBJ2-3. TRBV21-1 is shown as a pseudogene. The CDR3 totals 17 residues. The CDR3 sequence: CASSKEWGMGPRDTQYF. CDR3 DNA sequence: TGTGCCAGCAGCAAAGAGTGGGGAATGGGCCCACGAGATACGCAGTATTTT.

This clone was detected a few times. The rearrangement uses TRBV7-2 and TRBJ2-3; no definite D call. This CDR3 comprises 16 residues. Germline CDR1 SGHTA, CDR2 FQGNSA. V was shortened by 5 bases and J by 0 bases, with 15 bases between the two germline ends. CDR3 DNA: TGTGCCAGCAGCCACCGCCCGGAACCTAGCACAGATACGCAGTATTTT. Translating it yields CASSHRPEPSTDTQYF.

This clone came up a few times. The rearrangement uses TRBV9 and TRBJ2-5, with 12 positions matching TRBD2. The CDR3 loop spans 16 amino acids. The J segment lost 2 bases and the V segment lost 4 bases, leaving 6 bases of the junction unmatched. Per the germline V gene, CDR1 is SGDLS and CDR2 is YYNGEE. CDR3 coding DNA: TGTGCCAGCAGCCCCGGGACTAGCGGGCCACAAGAGACCCAGTACTTC. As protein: CASSPGTSGPQETQYF.

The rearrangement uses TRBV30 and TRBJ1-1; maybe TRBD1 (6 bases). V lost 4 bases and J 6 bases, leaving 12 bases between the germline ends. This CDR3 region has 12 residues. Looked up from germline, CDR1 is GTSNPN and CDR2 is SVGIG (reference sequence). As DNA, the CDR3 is TGTGCCTGGACCCCGGGGGGGCCTGAAGCTTTCTTT. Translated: CAWTPGGPEAFF.

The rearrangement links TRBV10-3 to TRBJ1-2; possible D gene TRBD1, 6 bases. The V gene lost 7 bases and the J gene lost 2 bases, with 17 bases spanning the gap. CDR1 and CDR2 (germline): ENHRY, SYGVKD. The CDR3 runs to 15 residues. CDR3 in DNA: TGTGCCATCACCGGGAACAGGGATGGAAACTATGGCTACACCTTC. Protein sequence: CAITGNRDGNYGYTF.

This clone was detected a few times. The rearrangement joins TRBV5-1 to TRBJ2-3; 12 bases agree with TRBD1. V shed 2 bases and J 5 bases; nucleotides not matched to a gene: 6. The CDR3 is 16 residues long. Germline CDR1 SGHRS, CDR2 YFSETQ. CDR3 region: CASSFTGTGGRDTQYF. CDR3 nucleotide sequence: TGCGCCAGCAGCTTTACCGGGACAGGGGGCCGAGATACGCAGTATTTT. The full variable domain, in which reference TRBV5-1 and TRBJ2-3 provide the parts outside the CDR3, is KAGVTQTPRYLIKTRGQQVTLSCSPISGHRSVSWYQQTPGQGLQFLFEYFSETQRNKGNFPGRFSGRQFSNSRSEMNVSTLELGDSALYLCASSFTGTGGRDTQYFGPGTRLTVL.

CDR3 sequence: CASSREGGPYNSPLHF. The CDR3 DNA reads as TGTGCCAGCAGCCGAGAGGGGGGACCCTATAATTCACCCCTCCACTTT. The chain has TRBV9 and TRBJ1-6; tentatively, D is TRBD1 (6 bases). The V end lost 4 bases, the J end lost 2 bases, and 13 bases lay between the germline ends. This CDR3 has 16 amino acids. Germline CDR1 and CDR2: SGDLS and YYNGEE.

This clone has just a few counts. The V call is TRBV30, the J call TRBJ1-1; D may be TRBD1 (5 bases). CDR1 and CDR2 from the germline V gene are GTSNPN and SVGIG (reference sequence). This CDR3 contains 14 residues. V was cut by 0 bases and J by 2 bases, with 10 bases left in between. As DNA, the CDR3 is TGTGCCTGGAGTGTAGGGGCGGCTAACACTGAAGCTTTCTTT. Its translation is CAWSVGAANTEAFF.

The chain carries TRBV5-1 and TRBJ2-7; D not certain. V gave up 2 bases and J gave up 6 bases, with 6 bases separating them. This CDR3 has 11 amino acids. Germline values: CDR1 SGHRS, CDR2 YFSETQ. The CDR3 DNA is TGCGCCAGCAGCTTACAGCGCGAGCAGTACTTC. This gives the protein CASSLQREQYF.

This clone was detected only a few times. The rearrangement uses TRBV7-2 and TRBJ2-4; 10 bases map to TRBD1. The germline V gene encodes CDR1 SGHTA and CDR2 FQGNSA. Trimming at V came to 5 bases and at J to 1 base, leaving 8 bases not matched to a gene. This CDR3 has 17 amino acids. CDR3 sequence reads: CASSRDGTGVAKNIQYF. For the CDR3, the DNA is TGTGCCAGCAGCCGAGATGGGACAGGGGTGGCCAAAAACATTCAGTACTTC. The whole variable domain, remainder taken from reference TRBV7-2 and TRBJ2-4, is GAGVSQSPSNKVTEKGKDVELRCDPISGHTALYWYRQSLGQGLEFLIYFQGNSAPDKSGLPSDRFSAERTGGSVSTLTIQRTQQEDSAVYLCASSRDGTGVAKNIQYFGAGTRLSVL.

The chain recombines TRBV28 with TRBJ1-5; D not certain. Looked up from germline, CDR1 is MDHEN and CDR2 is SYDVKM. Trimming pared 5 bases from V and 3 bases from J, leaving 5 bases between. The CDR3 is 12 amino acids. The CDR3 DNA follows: TGTGCCAGCAGTGCGACCAATCAGCCCCAGCATTTT. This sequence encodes CASSATNQPQHF.

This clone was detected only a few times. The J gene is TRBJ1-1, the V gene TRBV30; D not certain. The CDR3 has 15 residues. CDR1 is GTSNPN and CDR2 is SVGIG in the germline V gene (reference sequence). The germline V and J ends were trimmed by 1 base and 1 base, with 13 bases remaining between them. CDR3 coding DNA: TGTGCCTGGAGTGGGAAAGCATTACCGAACACTGAAGCTTTCTTT. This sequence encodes CAWSGKALPNTEAFF.

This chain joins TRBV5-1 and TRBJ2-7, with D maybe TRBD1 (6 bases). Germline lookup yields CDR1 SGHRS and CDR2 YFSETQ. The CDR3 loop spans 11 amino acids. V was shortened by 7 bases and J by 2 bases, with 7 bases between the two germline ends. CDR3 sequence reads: CASDRTYEQYF. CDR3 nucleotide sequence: TGCGCCAGCGACAGGACCTACGAGCAGTACTTC.

The CDR3 DNA reads as TGTGCCAGCAGTGGTAAAAACACAGGGATGAGGGTCGAGCAGTACTTC. Amino acids: CASSGKNTGMRVEQYF. This sequence joins TRBV25-1 and TRBJ2-7; possibly TRBD1 for D (6 bases). CDR3 size: 16 residues. V shed 4 bases and J shed 6 bases, with 22 bases lying between them. Per the germline V gene, CDR1 is MGHDK and CDR2 is SYGVNS.

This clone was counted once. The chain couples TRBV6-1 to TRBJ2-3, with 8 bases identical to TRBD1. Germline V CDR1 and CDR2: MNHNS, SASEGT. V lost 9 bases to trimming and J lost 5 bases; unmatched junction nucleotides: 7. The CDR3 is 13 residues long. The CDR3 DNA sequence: TGTGCCAGTAAAAGAACAGGGGGAGATACGCAGTATTTT. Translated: CASKRTGGDTQYF.

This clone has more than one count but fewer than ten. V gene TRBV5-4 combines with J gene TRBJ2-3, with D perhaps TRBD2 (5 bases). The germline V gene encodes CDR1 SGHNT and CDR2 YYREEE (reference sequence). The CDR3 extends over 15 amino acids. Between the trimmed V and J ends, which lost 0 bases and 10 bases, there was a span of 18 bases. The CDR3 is CASSLAGRSGAAQYF. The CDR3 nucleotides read TGTGCCAGCAGCTTGGCCGGGCGCAGCGGTGCGGCGCAGTATTTT.

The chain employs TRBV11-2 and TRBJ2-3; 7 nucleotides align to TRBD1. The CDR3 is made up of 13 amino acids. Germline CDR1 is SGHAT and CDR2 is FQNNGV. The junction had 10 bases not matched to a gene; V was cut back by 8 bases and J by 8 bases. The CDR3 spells CASCVRAGGTQYF. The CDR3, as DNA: TGTGCCAGCTGTGTCAGGGCAGGGGGTACGCAGTATTTT.

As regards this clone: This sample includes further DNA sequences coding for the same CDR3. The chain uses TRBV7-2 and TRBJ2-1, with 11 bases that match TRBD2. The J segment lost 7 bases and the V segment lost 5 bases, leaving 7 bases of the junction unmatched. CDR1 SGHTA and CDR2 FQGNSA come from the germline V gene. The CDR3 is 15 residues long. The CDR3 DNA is TGTGCCAGCAGCCTTGGGGGGACTAGCGGAAATGAGCAGTTCTTC. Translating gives CASSLGGTSGNEQFF. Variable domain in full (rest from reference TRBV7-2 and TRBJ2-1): GAGVSQSPSNKVTEKGKDVELRCDPISGHTALYWYRQSLGQGLEFLIYFQGNSAPDKSGLPSDRFSAERTGGSVSTLTIQRTQQEDSAVYLCASSLGGTSGNEQFFGPGTRLTVL.

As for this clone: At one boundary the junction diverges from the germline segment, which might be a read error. The CDR3 protein is CAWSFNRTPF. DNA for the CDR3: TGTGCCTGGAGTTTCAACAGGACACCCTTC. The chain couples TRBV30 to TRBJ1-2, with D perhaps matching TRBD1 (5 bases). This CDR3 has 10 residues. The V gene's germline CDR1 is GTSNPN and CDR2 SVGIG (reference sequence).

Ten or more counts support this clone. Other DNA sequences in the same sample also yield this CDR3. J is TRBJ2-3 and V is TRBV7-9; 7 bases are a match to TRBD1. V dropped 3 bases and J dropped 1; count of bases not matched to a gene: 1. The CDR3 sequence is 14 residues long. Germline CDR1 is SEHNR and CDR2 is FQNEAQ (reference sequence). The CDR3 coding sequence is TGTGCCAGCAGCTTTGGACAGGGCACAGATACGCAGTATTTT. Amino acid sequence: CASSFGQGTDTQYF.